This TCR beta chain is drawn from a study of naive and memory T cell subsets. A UMI-containing oligonucleotide was joined by 3' ligation to the TCR cDNA template. This clonotype was found a few times. Antigen unknown. The CDR3 runs to 14 residues. Germline values: CDR1 KGHSH, CDR2 LQKENI. The germline V and J ends were trimmed by 4 bases and 0 bases, with 8 bases remaining between them. Overall study results and limits: Potentially, T cell activation and differentiation skew this RNA-based measurement.

Amplification of ligated cDNA took four PCR rounds with SP2 and nested alpha and beta constant primers. TCRdb called the 5' RACE reads again in MiXCR, with one record for every CDR3 protein. Seen here are 58,000 or so distinct CDR3 sequences, over 6% observed once, and the top ten hold almost 10%. The source is a female donor in good health. The chain has TRBV18 and TRBJ2-3; the D call may be TRBD1 or TRBD2 (5 bases each). The CDR3 region is CASSRDVSTDTQYF. CDR3 coding DNA: TGTGCCAGCTCACGGGACGTTAGCACAGATACGCAGTATTTT.